The T cell receptor (beta chain) under discussion was sequenced for a study of cytotoxic CD8 clonotypes in ibrutinib-treated CLL. Overall study context: Within the patient group, eleven to twelve were relapsed/refractory and 15 treatment-naive, and approximately 17 were IGHV unmutated.

With respect to this clone: Its antigen remains unidentified.

Sequencing was designed to attain a depth spanning 1 in 200,000 to 1 in 1 million T cells. Assay: immunoSEQ multiplex PCR; the TCRdb copy retains only in-frame clones and omits some. The sample lists about 300,000 clones, around 76% seen once, with about 5.3% in the top ten. Points from the study as a whole: The study found clonality rose at ibrutinib response, then fell toward baseline at progression.

Trimming took 0 bases from V and 0 from J; bases not matched to a gene: 7. Germline loops: CDR1 LGHNT, CDR2 FRNRAP. The CDR3 is made up of 17 amino acids. This receptor was taken from a human donor with chronic lymphocytic leukemia. This sequence joins TRBV12-5 and TRBJ1-1, with TRBD1 identical over 7 bases. The source material was PBMCs, sampled at disease progression, from a patient treated with ibrutinib. The CDR3 loop reads CASGLVRQGGMNTEAFF. The DNA for the CDR3 is TGTGCTAGTGGTTTGGTCAGACAGGGTGGGATGAACACTGAAGCTTTCTTT.